The rows below give T cell receptor beta chains drawn from one sample of a study of technical replicates of blood from a few donors. Sequencing used immunoSEQ multiplex PCR; TCRdb keeps in-frame clones, though not all of them. The data hold over 70,000 clones, with around 97% observed a single time. Sequencing was done on a sample of T cells isolated from PBMCs. Source of these receptors: a human donor in good health. Each CDR3 is given with its conserved first and last residue. The D gene is left open where the match is weak. Rows give clone size only sometimes, using once, few, many, or a class for an expanded clone.

>-|-|TRBV5-6|TRBJ1-1
TGTGCCAGCAGCTTAGGAGGGCCCAGGGAAGCTTTCTTT
CASSLGGPREAFF
>-|TRBD2|TRBV10-1|TRBJ2-5
TGCGCCAGCAGTGAGTCGGCTAGCGGGAGTTTAACCCAGTACTTC
CASSESASGSLTQYF
>-|-|TRBV2|TRBJ1-2
TGTGCCAGCAGTGCGGAGAGAGTCTATGGCTACACCTTC
CASSAERVYGYTF
>-|TRBD1|TRBV5-6|TRBJ2-2
TGTGCCAGCAGCGCGACAGGGGCTATAAACACCGGGGAGCTGTTTTTT
CASSATGAINTGELFF
>-|-|TRBV27|TRBJ1-1
TGTGCCAGCAGTTATATGTCAGGGTACACTGAAGCTTTCTTT
CASSYMSGYTEAFF
>-|-|TRBV11-2|TRBJ2-1
TGTGCCAGCAGCTCCCCTCTGACAGCCATCCATGAGCAGTTCTTC
CASSSPLTAIHEQFF
>-|-|TRBV19|TRBJ2-1
TGTGCCAGTAGTATCGGCCAGGGGGGTTGGTTCTTC
CASSIGQGGWFF
>-|-|TRBV6-4|TRBJ1-1
TGTGCCAGCCCCTGGACAGAATCCAACACTGAAGCTTTCTTT
CASPWTESNTEAFF
>-|-|TRBV19|TRBJ2-2
TGTGCCTCCCAGGCCAGGTTGAACACCGGGGAGCTGTTTTTT
CASQARLNTGELFF
>-|-|TRBV9|TRBJ1-4
TGTGCCAGCAGCCCTCCAACTAATGAAAAACTGTTTTTT
CASSPPTNEKLFF
>-|-|TRBV27|TRBJ1-5
TGTGCCAGCGGGGGGGAAAATCAGCCCCAGCATTTT
CASGGENQPQHF
>-|TRBD1|TRBV6-5|TRBJ1-1
TGTGCCAGCGGTGGGACAGGCTCCGTCACTGAAGCTTTCTTT
CASGGTGSVTEAFF
>-|-|TRBV18|TRBJ2-7
TGTGCCAGCTCACCACCAAGCGAAGGGCAGTACTTC
CASSPPSEGQYF
>-|-|TRBV29-1|TRBJ2-1
TGCAGCGTAACAGATACTAATAGGGGGGGGATAGTCTTC
CSVTDTNRGGIVF
>once|TRBD1|TRBV5-1|TRBJ2-7
TGCGCCAGCAGCGTACGGGACAGGGACGGCGAGCAGTACTTC
CASSVRDRDGEQYF
>-|-|TRBV4-1|TRBJ2-1
TGCGCCAGCAGCCAGCCGACTTCCCGCTCCTACAATGAGCAGTTCTTC
CASSQPTSRSYNEQFF
>-|TRBD1|TRBV7-9|TRBJ2-7
TGTGCCAGCAGCGGAGGACAGGGAGTCTACGAGCAGTACTTC
CASSGGQGVYEQYF
>-|-|TRBV6-1|TRBJ1-3
TGTGCCAGCAGTTCGACACAGGGAAACACCATATATTTT
CASSSTQGNTIYF
>-|TRBD1|TRBV19|TRBJ1-3
TGTGCCAGTAGTCCTCTGGGACAGGGGGCCGGAAACACCATATATTTT
CASSPLGQGAGNTIYF
>-|-|TRBV2|TRBJ2-7
TGTGCCAGCATCGCCCGGACAGCTGCCTACGAGCAGTACTTC
CASIARTAAYEQYF
>-|-|TRBV28|TRBJ1-2
TGTGCCAGCGACAACCCAGATGGCTACACCTTC
CASDNPDGYTF
>-|TRBD2|TRBV6-5|TRBJ2-5
TGTGCCAGCAGTTCGACTAGCGCCCAAGAGACCCAGTACTTC
CASSSTSAQETQYF
>-|TRBD1|TRBV10-3|TRBJ1-1
TGTGCCATCAAGGACAGGGGGCAGACTGAAGCTTTCTTT
CAIKDRGQTEAFF
>-|-|TRBV28|TRBJ1-2
TGTGCCAGCAGTTTAGTGGTAATAATTCGGGGGGCGCATGGTGGTGGCTACACCTTC
CASSLVVIIRGAHGGGYTF
>-|-|TRBV7-6|TRBJ2-5
TGTGCCAGCAGCTACTACGTAGGACAGCAAGAGACCCAGTACTTC
CASSYYVGQQETQYF
>-|TRBD2|TRBV5-6|TRBJ2-1
TGTGCCAGCAGCTTGTTAAGCGGGAGGGCCATCGTTTACAATGAGCAGTTCTTC
CASSLLSGRAIVYNEQFF
>-|-|TRBV5-1|TRBJ2-5
TGCGCCAGCAGCTTGGCGTACCAAGAGACCCAGTACTTC
CASSLAYQETQYF
>-|-|TRBV6-5|TRBJ2-7
TGTGCCAGCAGTAAAAAGGGGAATTGGGAGCAGTACTTC
CASSKKGNWEQYF
>-|-|TRBV29-1|TRBJ1-1
TGCAGCGTTGCATCGAGTACTGAAGCTTTCTTT
CSVASSTEAFF
>-|-|TRBV2|TRBJ1-2
TGTGCCAGCAGTGAAGTGGGGGCTGCGAACTATGGCTACACCTTC
CASSEVGAANYGYTF
>-|-|TRBV5-8|TRBJ2-5
TGTGCCAGCGACCCTCCAGGGCGGGGAGAGACCCAGTACTTC
CASDPPGRGETQYF
>-|TRBD1|TRBV6-5|TRBJ1-1
TGTGCCAGCAGTTACGGGCAGGGGGTCGAAGCTTTCTTT
CASSYGQGVEAFF
>-|-|TRBV4-1|TRBJ1-5
TGCGCCAGCAGCCAAGTCTCCAGGGCAGTTCAGCCCCAGCATTTT
CASSQVSRAVQPQHF
>-|-|TRBV12-5|TRBJ1-2
TGTGCTAGTGGTTTGGCCTACTATGGCTACACCTTC
CASGLAYYGYTF
>-|-|TRBV19|TRBJ1-2
TGTGCCAGTAGTGTCGGGATCAGTGGCTATGGCTACACCTTC
CASSVGISGYGYTF
>-|-|TRBV30|TRBJ1-5
TGTGCCTGGAGTGTAGGTTACAGGTCCGATTATAGCAATCAGCCCCAGCATTTT
CAWSVGYRSDYSNQPQHF
>-|-|TRBV12-5|TRBJ1-1
TGTGCTAGTGGCAAACCAGGTGGGGAAGCTTTCTTT
CASGKPGGEAFF
>-|TRBD1|TRBV13|TRBJ2-6
TGTGCCAGCAGAAGGGGGCTGTCTGGGGCCAACGTCCTGACTTTC
CASRRGLSGANVLTF
>-|TRBD1|TRBV11-3|TRBJ1-5
TGTGCCAGCAGCCCCCGAGGGGAGGACAGGTACGGCCATAGCAATCAGCCCCAGCATTTT
CASSPRGEDRYGHSNQPQHF
>-|TRBD1|TRBV5-1|TRBJ2-2
TGCGCCAGCAGCTGGACAGGCTCTATTTTCGGGGAGCTGTTTTTT
CASSWTGSIFGELFF
>-|-|TRBV5-6|TRBJ1-1
TGTGCCAGCAGCTTATCGGACAGTCCCATGAACACTGAAGCTTTCTTT
CASSLSDSPMNTEAFF
>-|TRBD1|TRBV15|TRBJ1-2
TGTGCCACCAGCAGAAACGACAGGGACGGTGGCTACACCTTC
CATSRNDRDGGYTF